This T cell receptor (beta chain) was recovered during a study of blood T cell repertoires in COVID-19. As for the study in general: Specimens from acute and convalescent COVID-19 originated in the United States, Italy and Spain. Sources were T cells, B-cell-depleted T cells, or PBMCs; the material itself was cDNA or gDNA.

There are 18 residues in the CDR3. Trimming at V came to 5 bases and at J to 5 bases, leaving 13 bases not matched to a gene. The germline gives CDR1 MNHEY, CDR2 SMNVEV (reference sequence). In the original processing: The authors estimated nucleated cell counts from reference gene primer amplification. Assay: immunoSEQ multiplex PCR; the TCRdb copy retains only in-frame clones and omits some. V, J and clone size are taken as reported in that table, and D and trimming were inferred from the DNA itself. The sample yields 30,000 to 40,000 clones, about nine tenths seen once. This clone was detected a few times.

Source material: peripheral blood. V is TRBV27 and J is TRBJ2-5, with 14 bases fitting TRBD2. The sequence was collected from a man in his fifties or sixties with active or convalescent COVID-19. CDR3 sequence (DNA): TGTGCCAGCAGTAACAGGGGGGGACTAGCGGGAGTTGGCGAGACCCAGTACTTC. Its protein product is CASSNRGGLAGVGETQYF.